The next 21 T cell receptor beta chains were all read from a single sample in a study of regulatory T cells in long-lasting Graves disease. Time point indicated: newly diagnosed GD, antithyroid drugs for less than 3 months. TCR sequences were obtained from RNA taken from PBMCs. HTBI primers from iRepertoire and Arm-PCR of CDR3 regions yielded the TCR beta libraries. TCRdb recomputed calls from the multiplex PCR reads with MiXCR, one row per CDR3 protein. Among some 410,000 distinct CDR3 sequences listed, over 15% were seen once. The data also belong to a second study, concerning T cells in Graves' hyperthyroidism and ophthalmopathy.

Sequencing was performed on peripheral blood mononuclear cells (PBMCs), taken at new diagnosis, from a patient treated with antithyroid drugs. Receptors were obtained from a woman aged 25 to 39 with Graves disease.

This clonotype showed up many times. The CDR3 spells CASITSGSRHEQFF. The CDR3 DNA is TGTGCCAGCATCACTAGCGGGAGTCGCCATGAGCAGTTCTTC. This chain connects TRBV6-1 to TRBJ2-1; 11 bases line up with TRBD2. The CDR3 extends over 14 amino acids. Germline V gene lookup returns CDR1 MNHNS and CDR2 SASEGT. Trimming cost V 7 bases and J 8 bases; bases outside gene matches: 7.

The chain links TRBV7-9 to TRBJ2-1; possible D gene TRBD2, 5 bases. Germline-derived CDR1 and CDR2 are SEHNR and FQNEAQ (reference sequence). V was trimmed by 7 bases and J by 1 base, leaving 17 bases between them. The CDR3 contains 16 residues. This CDR3 is CASNPTGSRSYNEQFF. The CDR3 DNA reads as TGTGCCAGCAACCCCACGGGAAGTAGGTCCTACAATGAGCAGTTCTTC.

This clonotype turned up a few times. This chain uses TRBV27 with TRBJ2-1, with D possibly TRBD2 on 5 matching bases. V lost 10 bases and J lost 10, with 14 bases in between. The CDR3 has 11 residues. Germline values: CDR1 MNHEY, CDR2 SMNVEV (reference sequence). The CDR3 nucleotides are TGTGCCAACAGCGAGGGCCCGGAGCAGTTCTTC. Translating gives CANSEGPEQFF.

This clonotype was counted only a few times. V usage is TRBV27 and J usage is TRBJ1-4; TRBD1 matches at 7 bases. The CDR3 contains 15 residues. Trimming at V came to 5 bases and at J to 8 bases, leaving 11 bases not matched to a gene. CDR1 and CDR2 from the germline V gene are MNHEY and SMNVEV (reference sequence). The CDR3 spells CASSRGGTVGEKLFF. Here the CDR3 DNA reads TGTGCCAGCAGTAGGGGGGGGACAGTCGGAGAAAAACTGTTTTTT.

The chain recombines TRBV27 with TRBJ2-7, with 8 nucleotides matching TRBD2. With V trimmed by 5 bases and J by 2 bases, 8 bases remained unmatched. CDR1 and CDR2 (germline): MNHEY, SMNVEV (reference sequence). The CDR3 length is 15 residues. CDR3 region: CASSVTDGRAYEQYF. CDR3 coding DNA: TGTGCCAGCAGTGTGACTGACGGGAGGGCCTACGAGCAGTACTTC.

The chain combines TRBV18 with TRBJ1-2; unclear D gene. This CDR3 is 15 amino acids long. Per germline, CDR1 KGHSH and CDR2 LQKENI. The germline V and J ends were trimmed by 2 bases and 2 bases, with 12 bases remaining between them. CDR3 nucleotide sequence: TGTGCCAGCTCACCAGCCGACGGACCCAACTATGGCTACACCTTC. Protein product: CASSPADGPNYGYTF.

CDR3: CASSVGGPDPYGYTF. The CDR3 DNA reads as TGTGCCAGCAGCGTAGGGGGTCCGGACCCCTATGGCTACACCTTC. The V call is TRBV9, the J call TRBJ1-2; D gene uncertain. This CDR3 spans 15 amino acids. The germline V gene encodes CDR1 SGDLS and CDR2 YYNGEE. V was clipped by 0 bases and J by 4 bases, with 13 bases between them.

As for this clonotype: A much more abundant neighbour one base away suggests this may be a read error. The rearrangement uses TRBV6-1 and TRBJ2-7, with D possibly being TRBD1 (6 bases). This CDR3 has 14 amino acids. CDR1 MNHNS and CDR2 SASEGT come from the germline V gene. CDR3 amino acids: CAGRTPGQGYEQYF. The CDR3 DNA reads as TGTGCCGGCAGAACACCGGGACAAGGCTACGAGCAGTACTTC.

The chain couples TRBV19 to TRBJ1-5, with D possibly being TRBD1 (5 bases). The CDR3 totals 14 residues. In germline, CDR1 is LNHDA, CDR2 SQIVND (reference sequence). V was cut by 5 bases and J by 5 bases, with 13 bases left in between. Here the CDR3 DNA reads TGTGCCAGTAGTTTTACCGGGGGGGATCAGCCCCAGCATTTT. Translation: CASSFTGGDQPQHF.

The sample holds a few counts of this clonotype. The chain carries TRBV10-3 and TRBJ1-5; 10 bases match TRBD1. From germline, CDR1 is ENHRY and CDR2 SYGVKD. The junction had 1 base not matched to a gene; V was cut back by 0 bases and J by 5 bases. This CDR3 is 15 amino acids long. This CDR3 reads CAISESGQGYQPQHF. DNA of the CDR3: TGTGCCATCAGTGAGTCGGGACAGGGGTATCAGCCCCAGCATTTT.

J is TRBJ2-4 and V is TRBV7-9; D unclear. Trimming removed 3 bases from V and 1 base from J, with 13 bases in between. This CDR3 region has 16 residues. Germline V gene sequence: CDR1 SEHNR, CDR2 FQNEAQ (reference sequence). Here the CDR3 reads CASSLLPVRAKNIQYF. The CDR3 nucleotides are TGTGCCAGCAGCTTGCTGCCCGTGAGGGCCAAAAACATTCAGTACTTC.

This chain connects TRBV27 to TRBJ2-7; TRBD1 matches 7 bases. The junction had 8 bases not matched to a gene; V was cut back by 4 bases and J by 11 bases. Per germline, CDR1 MNHEY and CDR2 SMNVEV (reference sequence). The CDR3 is 12 amino acids. For the CDR3, the DNA is TGTGCCAGCAGTTCAGCCGGGACAGAAGAGTACTTC. Its translation: CASSSAGTEEYF.

This clonotype was seen many times. This chain connects TRBV5-1 to TRBJ2-3; D possibly corresponds to TRBD2 (5 bases). The V end was cut by 10 bases, the J end by 4 bases, with 13 bases between. The CDR3 runs 12 residues. Germline values: CDR1 SGHRS, CDR2 YFSETQ. CDR3 amino acids: CASRGSADTQYF. The CDR3 nucleotides read TGCGCCTCACGAGGGTCCGCAGATACGCAGTATTTT.

This clonotype was counted many times. The chain uses TRBV7-2 and TRBJ2-5; a possible D gene is TRBD1 (5 bases). The V gene lost 2 bases and the J gene lost 1 base, with 11 bases spanning the gap. Germline CDR1 and CDR2: SGHTA and FQGNSA. The CDR3 loop spans 15 amino acids. CDR3 DNA: TGTGCCAGCAGCTTACTCTGGGGCACCCAAGAGACCCAGTACTTC. Encoded protein: CASSLLWGTQETQYF.

Many counts were recorded for this clonotype. The CDR3 is CASSHTGTGDFLAKNIQYF. Here the CDR3 DNA reads TGCGCCAGCAGCCACACCGGGACAGGGGATTTCTTAGCCAAAAACATTCAGTACTTC. The V and J genes are TRBV5-1 and TRBJ2-4; TRBD1 aligns across 10 bases. Trimming took 4 bases from V and 0 from J; bases not matched to a gene: 13. CDR3 length: 19 residues. CDR1 is SGHRS, CDR2 YFSETQ, per germline.

This clonotype was observed many times. V gene TRBV6-2 or TRBV6-3 combines with J gene TRBJ1-1; the D is unclear. CDR1 MNHEY and CDR2 SVGEGT come from the germline V gene. V lost 5 bases and J lost 7, with 8 bases in between. CDR3 size: 11 residues. CDR3 sequence: CASSLMGEAFF. For the CDR3, the DNA is TGTGCCAGCAGTCTGATGGGTGAAGCTTTCTTT.

Ten or more counts support this clonotype. The rearrangement uses TRBV2 and TRBJ1-4; 11 bases fit TRBD1. Germline trimming cut 5 bases from V and 7 bases from J; bases unmatched to any gene: 9. The CDR3 sequence is 16 residues long. Germline V lookup: CDR1 SNHLY, CDR2 FYNNEI. CDR3 amino acids: CASSILPGQGGEKLFF. CDR3 in DNA: TGTGCCAGCAGTATTCTGCCGGGACAGGGGGGTGAAAAACTGTTTTTT.

Worth noting for this clonotype: The junction differs from germline at one of its ends, possibly a read error. The J gene is TRBJ2-5, the V gene TRBV7-8, with a tentative D call TRBD2 (6 bases). The germline V gene has CDR1 SGHVS and CDR2 FQNEAQ. CDR3 length: 18 amino acids. This chain's CDR3 is CASSVRVNSGGAGSTQYF. In nucleotides, the CDR3 is TGCGCCAGCAGCGTAAGAGTAAATAGCGGCGGCGCGGGGTCGACCCAGTACTTC.

This clonotype was observed many times. The rearrangement joins TRBV5-4 to TRBJ2-5; weak D call: TRBD2 (6 bases). The CDR3 extends over 16 amino acids. V lost 0 bases, J lost 2 bases, and 14 bases lay in between. The germline V gene encodes CDR1 SGHNT and CDR2 YYREEE (reference sequence). CDR3 residues: CASSLELRDSQETQYF. The CDR3 DNA reads as TGTGCCAGCAGCTTGGAACTCCGGGACTCACAAGAGACCCAGTACTTC. Using reference TRBV5-4 and TRBJ2-5 for the parts outside the CDR3, the full variable domain is ETGVTQSPTHLIKTRGQQVTLRCSSQSGHNTVSWYQQALGQGPQFIFQYYREEENGRGNFPPRFSGLQFPNYSSELNVNALELDDSALYLCASSLELRDSQETQYFGPGTRLLVL.

This clonotype showed up many times. The chain recombines TRBV20-1 with TRBJ2-7, with 8 nucleotides matching TRBD1. CDR3 length: 15 residues. CDR1 is DFQATT and CDR2 is SNEGSKA in the germline V gene (reference sequence). V lost 4 bases to trimming and J lost 1 base; unmatched junction nucleotides: 9. Here the CDR3 reads CSANDHWTGSYEQYF. The CDR3, as DNA: TGCAGTGCTAACGACCATTGGACAGGGTCCTACGAGCAGTACTTC.

This clonotype occurred many times. This chain uses TRBV6-1 with TRBJ2-1; 8 bases are shared with TRBD2. The CDR3 totals 17 residues. J was trimmed by 6 bases and V by 2 bases; bases with no gene match: 12. The germline V gene has CDR1 MNHNS and CDR2 SASEGT. The CDR3 nucleotides are TGTGCCAGCAGTGAAAGGTTCTCGGGACTAGTCATCAATGAGCAGTTCTTC. Translation gives CASSERFSGLVINEQFF.